These 3 T cell receptor beta chains share one sample of origin, sequenced in a study of T cells in Graves' hyperthyroidism and ophthalmopathy. Amplification of TCR beta CDR3 regions was performed using RNA transcripts as template. Researchers ran a first-round RT-PCR on the TCR CDR3 using the HTBI primer set. TCRdb re-called the multiplex PCR reads through MiXCR, storing one row per CDR3 protein. Here the sample spans around 440,000 distinct CDR3 sequences, around a sixth being singletons. The sequenced sample was blood. The receptors derive from a woman aged 18 to 35 with Graves' hyperthyroidism.

The gene calls are TRBV12-3 or TRBV12-4 and TRBJ2-3; 12 nucleotides match TRBD1. This CDR3 has 16 residues. Trimming took 5 bases from V and 6 from J; bases not matched to a gene: 9. For the CDR3, the DNA is TGTGCCAGCAGTCGCCGGGGACAGGGGGCTCTCGATACGCAGTATTTT. Translating it yields CASSRRGQGALDTQYF.

This clonotype was counted many times. J is TRBJ2-3 and V is TRBV24-1; 10 bases line up with TRBD1. The CDR3 extends over 15 amino acids. J lost 5 bases, V lost 3 bases, and 4 bases had no gene match. The germline V gene has CDR1 KGHDR and CDR2 SFDVKD. The CDR3 here is CATSDRDRGRDTQYF. CDR3 nucleotide sequence: TGTGCCACCAGTGATCGGGACAGGGGAAGAGATACGCAGTATTTT.

This clonotype was seen a handful of times. The J gene is TRBJ2-1, the V gene TRBV6-4, with D perhaps matching TRBD2 (6 bases). Germline loops: CDR1 MRHNA, CDR2 SNTAGT. Trimming took 3 bases from V and 3 from J, leaving 6 bases between them. The CDR3 contains 13 residues. Written as DNA, the CDR3 is TGTGCCAGCAGTGAGACTAGCTACAATGAGCAGTTCTTC. Its translation: CASSETSYNEQFF.